This TCR beta chain was obtained from a study of beta chain features in type 1 diabetes. Study outcomes and limitations: The naive, central memory and Treg TCRB repertoires looked more alike in patients than they did in healthy donors. Any HLA effect on TCRB rearrangement was left unresolved by small sub-analyses.

In this sample, this clone turned up a few times. Its antigen is currently unknown. The length of the CDR3 is 12 residues. From germline, CDR1 is SQVTM and CDR2 ANQGSEA. V lost 8 bases, J lost 5 bases, and 16 bases lay in between. The sequenced template was cDNA made from the entire isolated RNA. The table came from immunoSEQ multiplex PCR; TCRdb's copy has only in-frame clones and leaves some out. Of about 400,000 clones in the sample, over 9.5% were seen once. The sequencing input was naive CD4+ T cells from blood. This TCR was sampled from a man aged 18 to 29 in good health. The gene calls are TRBV29-1 and TRBJ2-7; perhaps TRBD2 as D (6 bases). The CDR3 sequence is CSSQAGSHEQYF. The DNA of the CDR3 is TGCAGCTCACAGGCGGGGAGCCACGAGCAGTACTTC.